Sequencing of this T cell receptor beta chain was carried out in a study of blood T cell repertoires in COVID-19. The J segment lost 9 bases and the V segment lost 8 bases, leaving 7 bases of the junction unmatched. CDR3 length: 13 residues. From germline, CDR1 is KGHSH and CDR2 LQKENI. Followed over time, Seattle patients had been enrolled while infection was active. In the authors' methods: The assay estimated nucleated cells by amplifying reference gene primers. Method: immunoSEQ multiplex PCR; TCRdb's copy keeps in-frame clones and lacks some. Clone size and the V and J calls come from that table; the DNA yielded D and trimming. The sample has about 140,000 clones, around 83% seen once; the top ten hold 8.5% to 9%.

J is TRBJ1-6 and V is TRBV18, with 7 bases identical to TRBD1. This clonotype was sampled from a man younger than 45 with COVID-19, enrolled during active disease. Sequenced sample: peripheral blood. As DNA, the CDR3 is TGTGCCAGCGTACAGGGGTCGGCTTCACCCCTCCACTTT. Translated, it gives CASVQGSASPLHF.